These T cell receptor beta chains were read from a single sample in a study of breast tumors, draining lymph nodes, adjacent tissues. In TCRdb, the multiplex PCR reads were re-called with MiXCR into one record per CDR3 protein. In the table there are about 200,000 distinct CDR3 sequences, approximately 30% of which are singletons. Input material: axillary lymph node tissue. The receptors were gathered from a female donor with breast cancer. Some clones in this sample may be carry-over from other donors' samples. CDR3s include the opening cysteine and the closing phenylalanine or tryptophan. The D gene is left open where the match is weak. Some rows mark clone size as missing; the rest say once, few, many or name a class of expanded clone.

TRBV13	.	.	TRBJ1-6	TGTGTCAGCAGCTTGAGGGGGGGAAATTCACCCCTTCACTTT	CVSSLRGGNSPLHF
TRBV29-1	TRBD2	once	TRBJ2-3	TGCAGCGTTGTCGGGACTAGGGAAAGCACAGATACGCAGTATTTT	CSVVGTRESTDTQYF
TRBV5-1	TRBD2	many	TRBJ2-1	TGCGCCAGCAGCTTGGCCGTAGCGGGAGGGGGAGATGAGCAGTTCTTC	CASSLAVAGGGDEQFF
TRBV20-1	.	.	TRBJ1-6	TGCAGTGCTAGCCAAGGAGACCCCCTCCACTTT	CSASQGDPLHF
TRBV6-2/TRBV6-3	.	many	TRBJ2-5	TGTGCCAGCAGTTACTCAAGCCAGGACAGCCAAGAGACCCAGTACTTC	CASSYSSQDSQETQYF
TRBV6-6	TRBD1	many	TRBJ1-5	TGTGCCAGCAGTTACCCCGAGGGCAGGGGGAAGCCCCAGCATTTT	CASSYPEGRGKPQHF
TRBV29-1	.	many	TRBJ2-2	TGCAGCGTCGTTAACGGGAACACCGGGGAGCTGTTTTTT	CSVVNGNTGELFF
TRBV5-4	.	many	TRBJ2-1	TGTGCCAGCAGCTCCAAGTTAGCCTACAATGAGCAGTTCTTC	CASSSKLAYNEQFF
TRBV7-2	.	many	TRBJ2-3	TGTGCCAGCAGCTTAGCAAGCACAGATACGCAGTATTTT	CASSLASTDTQYF
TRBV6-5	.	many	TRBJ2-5	TGTGCCAGCAGAAGCCCACGGGTAGAGACCCAGTACTTC	CASRSPRVETQYF
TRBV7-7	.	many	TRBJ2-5	TGTGCTAGCAGCTTCCTGGGCTCAGACCAAGAGACCCAGTACTTC	CASSFLGSDQETQYF
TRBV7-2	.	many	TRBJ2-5	TGTGCCAGCAGCCCCGGGACCGCGAGGGGGGAGACCCAGTACTTC	CASSPGTARGETQYF
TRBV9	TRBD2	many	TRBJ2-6	TGTGCCAGCAACGGGGGGGCAGGGACGAATGGGGCCAACGTCCTGACTTTC	CASNGGAGTNGANVLTF
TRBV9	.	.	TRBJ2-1	TGTGCCAGCTCCCAACAGGGTGGGTCCTACAATGAGCAGTTCTTC	CASSQQGGSYNEQFF
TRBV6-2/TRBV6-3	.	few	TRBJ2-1	TGTGCCAGCAGCCCTCTTAGCGGCCCCTACAATGAGCAGTTCTTC	CASSPLSGPYNEQFF
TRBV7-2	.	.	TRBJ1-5	TGTGCCAGCAGCTTGCTCGGGACTAGCGCAGATACGCAGCATTTT	CASSLLGTSADTQHF
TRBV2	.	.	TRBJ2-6	TGTGCCAGCAGTGAGGCAGGGGACTTC	CASSEAGDF
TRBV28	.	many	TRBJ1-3	TGTGCCAGCAGTATGGGCTTTACAGGAAACACCATATATTTT	CASSMGFTGNTIYF
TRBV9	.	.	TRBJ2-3	TGTGCCAGCAGCGTGAAAGTCTACAATGAGCAGTATTTT	CASSVKVYNEQYF
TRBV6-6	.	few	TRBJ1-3	TGTGCCAGCAGTCACGTCCAGGTGCTATCCTCTGGAAACACCATATATTTT	CASSHVQVLSSGNTIYF
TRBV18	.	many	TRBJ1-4	TGTGCCAGCTCAATGGACCGGATTCAGGTTGAAAAACTGTTTTTT	CASSMDRIQVEKLFF
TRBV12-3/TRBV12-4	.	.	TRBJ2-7	TGTGCCAGCAGTATGGAGGTAGGGCACTACGAGCAGTACTTC	CASSMEVGHYEQYF
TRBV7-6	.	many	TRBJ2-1	TGTGCCAGCGCCCGGAGTCCGAGCTCCTACAATGAGCAGTTCTTC	CASARSPSSYNEQFF
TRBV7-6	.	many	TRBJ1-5	TGTGCCAGCAGCTCAGGGTTGAATCAGCCCCAGCATTTT	CASSSGLNQPQHF
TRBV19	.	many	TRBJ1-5	TGTGCCAGTACCGTGGGGGGGCACAGGAACTACAATCAGCCCCAGCATTTT	CASTVGGHRNYNQPQHF
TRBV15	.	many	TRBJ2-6	TGTGCCACTGCCCCGCCAGGGTCTGGGGCCAACGTCCTGACTTTC	CATAPPGSGANVLTF
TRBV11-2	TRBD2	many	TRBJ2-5	TGTGCCAGCAGCGCGGTAGCGGGGGGGCAGAAGACCCAGTACTTC	CASSAVAGGQKTQYF
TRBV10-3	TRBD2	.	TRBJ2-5	TGTGCCATCAGTGGGACCGGGACTAGCGGGCTGGAGACCCAGTACTTC	CAISGTGTSGLETQYF